These 17 T cell receptor beta chains originate from one sample sequenced in a study of shared clonotypes between healthy human individuals. Clones were read by immunoSEQ multiplex PCR, and TCRdb kept only the in-frame ones, dropping some. The sample carries 1.6 million or so clones, 98% recorded once. Sequencing was carried out using naive CD4+ T cells sorted from blood. Specified subset: CD45RA+ positively selected. The origin of the receptors is a young man in good health.

The rearrangement links TRBV5-4 to TRBJ2-7; D remains ambiguous. The CDR3 covers 14 residues. Germline V gene data show CDR1 as SGHNT and CDR2 as YYREEE (reference sequence). V was pared by 6 bases and J by 7 bases, with 20 bases between. This chain's CDR3 is CASTSSIGSYEQYF. The CDR3 nucleotides are TGTGCCAGCACCTCTTCTATCGGGTCGTATGAGCAGTACTTC.

This chain links TRBV13 with TRBJ2-1; 9 bases fit TRBD1. V gave up 7 bases and J gave up 15 bases; unmatched junction bases: 16. The CDR3 sequence is 14 residues long. CDR1 is PRHDT, CDR2 FYEKMQ, per germline (reference sequence). CDR3 loop: CASTLGRRQGDAFF. As DNA, the CDR3 is TGTGCCAGCACCCTAGGGAGGCGACAGGGGGATGCGTTCTTC.

The chain joins TRBV7-9 to TRBJ2-7, with D tentatively TRBD2 (5 bases). Germline V CDR1 and CDR2: SEHNR, FQNEAQ (reference sequence). This CDR3 comprises 15 residues. Trimming removed 1 base at V and 7 bases at J, with 17 bases between. The CDR3 is CASSLVAGPSGEQYF. Here the CDR3 DNA reads TGTGCCAGCAGCTTAGTAGCTGGTCCTTCGGGGGAGCAGTACTTC.

The chain uses TRBV4-3 and TRBJ2-6, with a weak D call TRBD1 (6 bases). CDR1 and CDR2 (germline): LGHNA, YSLEER. Trimming removed 0 bases from V and 1 base from J, with 13 bases in between. The CDR3 sequence is 18 residues long. CDR3 DNA: TGCGCCAGCAGCCAAGATTTCTACAGGGTTTCTGGGGCCAACGTCCTGACTTTC. Encoded protein: CASSQDFYRVSGANVLTF.

The table lists this clone with a count of one. The V call is TRBV7-3, the J call TRBJ2-1, with TRBD1 matching 8 bases. The CDR3 has 17 residues. The germline gives CDR1 SGHTA, CDR2 FQGTGA. V lost 5 bases to trimming and J lost 4 bases; unmatched junction nucleotides: 13. Here the CDR3 DNA reads TGTGCCAGCAGCCCTCGGACAGGGCTGACTACTTACAATGAGCAGTTCTTC. Its translation is CASSPRTGLTTYNEQFF.

The J gene is TRBJ2-1, the V gene TRBV9, with 10 positions matching TRBD2. The J segment lost 8 bases and the V segment lost 0 bases, leaving 8 bases of the junction unmatched. The germline gives CDR1 SGDLS, CDR2 YYNGEE. CDR3 size: 16 residues. The CDR3 DNA sequence: TGTGCCAGCAGCGTAGATCAAGCGGGAGGGCCCCATGAGCAGTTCTTC. It translates to CASSVDQAGGPHEQFF.

The J gene is TRBJ2-3, the V gene TRBV6-5; the match to TRBD2 covers 10 bases. The length of the CDR3 is 15 residues. CDR1 and CDR2 from the germline V gene are MNHEY and SVGAGI. V dropped 6 bases and J dropped 1; count of bases not matched to a gene: 4. As DNA, the CDR3 is TGTGCCAGCAGAGGACTAGCGGCCGGCACAGATACGCAGTATTTT. It translates to CASRGLAAGTDTQYF.

The DNA of the CDR3 is TGTGCCAGCAGTACCGGGACAGGGAGCCAGCCCCAGCATTTT. Amino acids: CASSTGTGSQPQHF. The gene calls are TRBV2 and TRBJ1-5; 9 bases match TRBD1. Germline CDR1 is SNHLY and CDR2 is FYNNEI. After removal of 5 bases from V and 7 bases from J, the junction contained 6 bases not matched to a gene. The CDR3 consists of 14 residues.

The chain joins TRBV6-1 to TRBJ1-1; no reliable D call. The germline CDR1 and CDR2 sequences are MNHNS and SASEGT. The CDR3 sequence is 15 residues long. V was clipped by 6 bases and J by 3 bases, with 17 bases between them. Here the CDR3 DNA reads TGTGCCAGCAGCGCTCGTGGACCGTCACACACTGAAGCTTTCTTT. Its translation: CASSARGPSHTEAFF.

The chain has TRBV14 and TRBJ2-1; D remains ambiguous. Trimming removed 4 bases at V and 13 bases at J, with 17 bases between. The length of the CDR3 is 13 residues. Looked up from germline, CDR1 is SGHDN and CDR2 is FVKESK. CDR3 sequence: CASSLSPPRPQFF. DNA for the CDR3: TGTGCCAGCAGCCTAAGTCCCCCTCGACCCCAGTTCTTC.

This chain links TRBV5-6 with TRBJ2-2, with a weak D call TRBD2 (7 bases). Trimming removed 4 bases at V and 7 bases at J, with 17 bases between. The CDR3 runs to 15 residues. From germline, CDR1 is SGHDT and CDR2 YYEEEE. The CDR3 DNA reads as TGTGCCAGCAGCAGCGGGACACTCTATTACGGGGAGCTGTTTTTT. Its protein product is CASSSGTLYYGELFF. The whole variable domain, filled in from reference TRBV5-6 and TRBJ2-2, reads DAGVTQSPTHLIKTRGQQVTLRCSPKSGHDTVSWYQQALGQGPQFIFQYYEEEERQRGNFPDRFSGHQFPNYSSELNVNALLLGDSALYLCASSSGTLYYGELFFGEGSRLTVL.

The V gene is TRBV4-3, the J gene TRBJ2-7, with TRBD2 identical over 8 bases. CDR3 length: 16 residues. Germline V gene sequence: CDR1 LGHNA, CDR2 YSLEER. J lost 5 bases, V lost 3 bases, and 12 bases had no gene match. The chain's CDR3 is CASSQDSGAPRDEQYF. CDR3 coding DNA: TGCGCCAGCAGCCAGGATAGCGGGGCCCCAAGAGACGAGCAGTACTTC.

The CDR3, as DNA: TGCGCCAGCAGCTTGGCACCCCACACAGATACGCAGTATTTT. Its protein product is CASSLAPHTDTQYF. This chain links TRBV5-1 with TRBJ2-3; D gene uncertain. This CDR3 has 14 residues. V lost 0 bases to trimming and J lost 2 bases, with 7 bases between them. The V gene's germline CDR1 is SGHRS and CDR2 YFSETQ.

This chain joins TRBV5-4 and TRBJ2-7; 8 bases map to TRBD1. V gave up 5 bases and J gave up 3 bases; unmatched junction bases: 10. Germline lookup yields CDR1 SGHNT and CDR2 YYREEE (reference sequence). The CDR3 sequence is 15 residues long. The CDR3 nucleotides are TGTGCCAGCAGTTGGGGACAGGCCACCATCTACGAGCAGTACTTC. Its translation is CASSWGQATIYEQYF.

Comment on this clone: At the DNA level, this CDR3 is encoded by other sequences in the same sample as well. The chain combines TRBV15 with TRBJ2-2; D unclear. CDR3 length equals 15 residues. V shed 0 bases and J shed 1 base, with 6 bases lying between them. CDR1 is LNHNV, CDR2 YYDKDF, per germline (reference sequence). CDR3 coding DNA: TGTGCCACCAGCAGAGATTTAGGGAACACCGGGGAGCTGTTTTTT. Protein sequence: CATSRDLGNTGELFF.

This chain uses TRBV28 with TRBJ2-7; 7 nucleotides align to TRBD2. The CDR3 runs 14 residues. Germline lookup yields CDR1 MDHEN and CDR2 SYDVKM. With V trimmed by 5 bases and J by 2 bases, 6 bases remained unmatched. The CDR3 nucleotides read TGTGCCAGCAGTCCGGGAGGCCTCCCCTACGAGCAGTACTTC. Protein product: CASSPGGLPYEQYF.

The chain couples TRBV19 to TRBJ2-7; no definite D call. The V end was cut by 6 bases, the J end by 3 bases, with 12 bases between. Per the germline V gene, CDR1 is LNHDA and CDR2 is SQIVND (reference sequence). This CDR3 region has 13 residues. The CDR3 sequence: CASRLSNYYEQYF. The CDR3 nucleotides read TGTGCCAGTAGGCTCTCAAACTACTACGAGCAGTACTTC.